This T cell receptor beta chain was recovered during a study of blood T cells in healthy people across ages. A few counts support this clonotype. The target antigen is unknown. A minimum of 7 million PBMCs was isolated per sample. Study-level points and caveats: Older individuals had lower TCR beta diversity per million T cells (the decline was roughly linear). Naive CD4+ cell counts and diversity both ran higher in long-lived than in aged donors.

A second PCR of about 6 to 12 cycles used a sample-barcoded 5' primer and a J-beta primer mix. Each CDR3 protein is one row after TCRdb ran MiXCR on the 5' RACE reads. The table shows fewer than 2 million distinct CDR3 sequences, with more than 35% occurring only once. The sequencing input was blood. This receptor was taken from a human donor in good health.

The CDR3 nucleotides are TGTGCCAGCGGTGAGCTCGCTAACTATGGCTACACCTTC. Translated, it gives CASGELANYGYTF. The rearrangement joins TRBV9 to TRBJ1-2; D uncertain. CDR3 length: 13 amino acids. The V end was cut by 7 bases, the J end by 0 bases, with 10 bases between. Germline lookup yields CDR1 SGDLS and CDR2 YYNGEE.